This T cell receptor (beta chain) is drawn from a study of T cell repertoires in cytomegalovirus infection. TCRdb ran MiXCR on the reads and lists one entry per CDR3 protein. The table shows some 440,000 distinct CDR3 sequences, with approximately 30% occurring only once. The CDR3 consists of 12 residues. CDR1 is LNHNV and CDR2 is YYDKDF in the germline V gene (reference sequence). Losses at the gene ends were 6 bases for V and 8 bases for J; bases not matched to a gene: 6. Sample: PBMCs. The V gene is TRBV15, the J gene TRBJ1-1; 7 nucleotides match TRBD1. This receptor was obtained from a human donor in good health (CMV status not recorded). Some clones in this sample may be carry-over from other donors' samples. Here the CDR3 reads CATRNPGQEAFF. The CDR3 DNA sequence: TGTGCCACCAGGAATCCGGGACAGGAAGCTTTCTTT.